This TCR beta chain came from a study of shared clonotypes between healthy human individuals (dated by TCRdb to 2018 to 2021). Describing the broader study: The cohort included a few men and two women between 18 and 49 years of age. For each donor, three plates each were used for CD4 naive and CD4 memory, two plates were used for CD8 naive, and one plate was used for CD8 memory. Blood TCR repertoires of roughly five healthy adults were deeply sequenced to estimate repertoire size and the extent of clonotype sharing between individuals. To increase sequencing depth and limit assay-specific biases, TCR repertoire library preparation and sequencing were carried out by different laboratories using diverse techniques. Leukapheresis yielded between about 0.94 and 8.9 billion PBMCs per donor. Study-wide conclusions, independent of this receptor: Rarefaction of sorted-subset datasets indicated incomplete sequencing despite the large sequencing depth. Only blood was sampled, and tissue TCR repertoires likely differ from those in blood. Pairwise subsampling led to the expectation that sequencing depth would affect the degree of clonotype sharing among donors. The small number of donors limited the genetic and exposure-history diversity represented. Estimated clonotype richness was generally larger for naive than for memory subsets. Across four donors, around 5.4% of naive CD4, over 3% of naive CD8, about 2.3% of memory CD4, and roughly 0.4% of memory CD8 clonotypes were shared. Compared with non-shared clonotypes, clonotypes shared by all four sorted-subset donors had higher generation probabilities.

Using the deep immunoSEQ assay, TCR CDR3 regions were amplified from genomic DNA by multiplex PCR. For each cell subset, the extracted genomic DNA was distributed evenly across all wells of several immunoSEQ 96-well plates, and each plate served as one replicate. For sorted subsets, roughly 0.2 ug genomic DNA, equal to tens of thousands of T cell genomes, was loaded into each replicate PCR. The purified libraries were quantified using a Qubit 3.0 fluorometer, sized with a Bioanalyzer 2100, and then quantified again using the KAPA Library Quantification kit. Every immunoSEQ 96-well plate was sequenced on a separate single-read 150-cycle Illumina NextSeq 550 flow cell. The original methods were these. The immunoSEQ output contained only junctional sequences without quality scores, so filtering could not match that applied to full-length reads. To assign V/J genes and CDR3, sequences were annotated against IMGT germline references using PyIR, a Python wrapper for IgBLAST v1.9. Reads were removed for weak V/J assignments (E-value above 1e-6), missing CDR3, stop codons, out-of-frame junctions, or ambiguous translated residues. V3J clonotypes were defined as sequences sharing the same inferred V gene, J gene, and CDR3 amino acid sequence. To compute the percentage overlap between repertoires, the number of shared unique clonotypes was divided by the size of the smaller repertoire. RTK rarefaction, the Chao1 estimator, and Recon v2.1 estimates of unobserved clonotypes were used to assess repertoire richness. Generation probabilities for all TCRbeta clonotypes obtained by the gDNA method from a handful of donors were computed using OLGA. TCRdb's version of the immuneACCESS table is confined to in-frame rearrangements and falls short of the full clone set. An unresolved V gene accounts for under half of the shortfall where checked; the remainder is of unknown origin. That table supplies the V and J calls and clone size; D and trimming were determined from the DNA. The sample table records hundreds of thousands of clones; less than 80% of these occur just once. The ten most abundant clones make up under 2% of the sample.

This clone was counted at least ten times. The antigen it binds to is not known. No qualities accompany the bases; no much larger clone lies one base away. Healthy HIV-negative adults with no recently reported acute infections or vaccinations were included as donors. Only Caucasian adults living in Nashville, Tennessee, USA were represented among the donors. CD4+ T cells were enriched by magnetic negative selection, after which naive cells were positively selected on CD45RA and the negative fraction was taken as the memory subset. Blood was obtained by leukapheresis, after which PBMCs were separated by Ficoll-Histopaque density gradient centrifugation and cryopreserved in liquid nitrogen vapor phase. Analytical flow cytometry was used to check the purity and quantity of each magnetically sorted T cell population. Genomic DNA was isolated from each sorted fraction and quantified by UV absorbance on a Nanodrop 2000c.

V is cut back by 7 bases and J by 0 bases, with 6 bases in the junction unmatched. The germline V gene sets CDR1 to SNHLY and CDR2 to FYNNEI. The CDR3 contains 14 residues, cysteine and phenylalanine counted. Here the CDR3 DNA is all that survives: 42 bases in frame from base 1. The sequencing sample was made of memory CD4+ T cells sorted from blood. Reading the label with the study, this specimen's cell subset or site is: CD45RA-negative fraction. The sequence derives from a woman aged 25 to 45 in good health. The sequence links TRBV2 to TRBJ2-7; 7 central bases correspond to TRBD1. The CDR3 loop reads CASKGTASSYEQYF. The bases are TGTGCCAGCAAGGGGACAGCGAGCTCCTACGAGCAGTACTTC.